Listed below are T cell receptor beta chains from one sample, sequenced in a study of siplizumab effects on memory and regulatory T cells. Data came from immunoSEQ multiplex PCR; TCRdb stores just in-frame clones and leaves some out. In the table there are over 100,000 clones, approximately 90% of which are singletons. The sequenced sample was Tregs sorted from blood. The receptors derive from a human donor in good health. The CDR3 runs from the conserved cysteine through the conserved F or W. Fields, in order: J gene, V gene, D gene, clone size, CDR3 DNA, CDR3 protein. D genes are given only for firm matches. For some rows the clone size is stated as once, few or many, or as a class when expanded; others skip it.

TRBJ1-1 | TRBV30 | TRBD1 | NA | TGTGCCTGGACAGGGGGTAATAGGAACACTGAAGCTTTCTTT | CAWTGGNRNTEAFF
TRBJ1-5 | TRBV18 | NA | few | TGTGCCAGCTCACCACTGGGGGGGGTTCAGCCCCAGCATTTT | CASSPLGGVQPQHF
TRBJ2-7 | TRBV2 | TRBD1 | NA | TGTGCCAGCAAGGGCCAGGGGGCCACCTACGAGCAGTACTTC | CASKGQGATYEQYF
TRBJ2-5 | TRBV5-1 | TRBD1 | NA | TGCGCCAGCAGCTTGACGGGACAGGGAACGGAGACCCAGTACTTC | CASSLTGQGTETQYF
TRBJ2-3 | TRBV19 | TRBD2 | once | TGTGCCAGTAGTATACAGGGAGGGACAGATACGCAGTATTTT | CASSIQGGTDTQYF
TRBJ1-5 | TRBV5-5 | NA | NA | TGTGCCAGCAGCTTGGTTGTGCAGGGAAGTGTGCCCCAGCATTTT | CASSLVVQGSVPQHF
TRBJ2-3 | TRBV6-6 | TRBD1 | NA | TGTGCCAGCAGACTAACAGGGGGCTTAAGCGCAGATACGCAGTATTTT | CASRLTGGLSADTQYF
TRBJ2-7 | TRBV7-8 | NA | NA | TGTGCCAGCAGCTTAGAACCGGTAACCTACGAGCAGTACTTC | CASSLEPVTYEQYF
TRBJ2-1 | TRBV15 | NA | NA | TGTGCCACCAGCAGCACGAATGAGCAGTTCTTC | CATSSTNEQFF
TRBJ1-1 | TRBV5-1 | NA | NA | TGCGCCAGCAGCTACCTAGGGGCGAACACTGAAGCTTTCTTT | CASSYLGANTEAFF
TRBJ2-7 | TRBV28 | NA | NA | TGTGCCAGCAGTTGGACAGACTTCTACGAGCAGTACTTC | CASSWTDFYEQYF
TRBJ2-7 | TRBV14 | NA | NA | TGTGCCAGCAGCCAAGGAGCAGGGGAATCGCGGGGCGAGCAGTACTTC | CASSQGAGESRGEQYF
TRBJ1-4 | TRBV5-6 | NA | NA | TGTGCCAGCAGCTTGGTAGGGGTGCAAGAAAAACTGTTTTTT | CASSLVGVQEKLFF
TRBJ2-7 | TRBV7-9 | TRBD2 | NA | TGTGCCAGCAGCGGGCGGGGACTAGCGGGAGCACACGAGCAGTACTTC | CASSGRGLAGAHEQYF
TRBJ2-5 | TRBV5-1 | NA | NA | TGCGCCAGCAGCTTGGAGCGGTTTTACCAAGAGACCCAGTACTTC | CASSLERFYQETQYF
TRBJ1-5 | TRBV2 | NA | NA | TGTGCCAGCAGTGAAGGGCGGCCTAGCAATCAGCCCCAGCATTTT | CASSEGRPSNQPQHF